This T cell receptor beta chain was captured in a study of cytotoxic CD8 clonotypes in ibrutinib-treated CLL. Turning to the study itself: Response sampling took place at median about 12 months of treatment, range 6 to 36. On average, almost 95,000 productive rearrangements and just over 250,000 productive templates per sample.

Note on this clone: Its antigen is unknown. Different DNA sequences within this sample yield the same CDR3.

Method: immunoSEQ multiplex PCR; TCRdb's copy keeps in-frame clones and lacks some. The table shows 250,000 to 350,000 clones, with 76% occurring only once. Whole-study findings and limits: Age-matched healthy donor levels were exceeded by baseline clonality, which tracked circulating CD8+ T-cell counts.

V shed 0 bases and J shed 3 bases, with 6 bases lying between them. Germline CDR1 reads LGHNA; CDR2 reads YSLEER. This CDR3 is 13 amino acids long. V is TRBV4-3 and J is TRBJ2-7; weak D call: TRBD1 (5 bases). Source: PBMCs, taken at disease progression, from a patient treated with ibrutinib. The origin of this receptor is a human donor with chronic lymphocytic leukemia. The CDR3 region is CASSQDQGYEQYF. The CDR3 region has the DNA TGCGCCAGCAGCCAAGACCAGGGCTACGAGCAGTACTTC.